Below are 29 T cell receptor beta chains sequenced from a single sample in a study of Ad26.COV2.S vaccination and SARS-CoV-2 variants. The method was immunoSEQ multiplex PCR; TCRdb's version includes in-frame clones alone and lacks a portion of them. The sample includes about 480,000 clones, around 85% of them seen just once. Treatment specified: roughly 19 received Ad26.COV2.S at low or high dose, single or two shots; about 5 received placebo; per-sample allocation not given. The samples date from day 63 after the first vaccine or placebo injection. The sample consisted of peripheral blood, taken in a trial of Ad26.COV2.S vaccine versus placebo. These receptors were taken from a person aged 18 to 65 who received the Ad26.COV2.S COVID-19 vaccine or a placebo.

V is TRBV5-4 and J is TRBJ2-5; 7 bases align to TRBD1. Germline assignment: CDR1 SGHNT and CDR2 YYREEE (reference sequence). The CDR3 loop spans 14 amino acids. Trimming at V came to 2 bases and at J to 2 bases, leaving 3 bases not matched to a gene. The CDR3 loop reads CASSFQGVQETQYF. Here the CDR3 DNA reads TGTGCCAGCAGCTTTCAGGGGGTTCAAGAGACCCAGTACTTC.

V usage is TRBV28 and J usage is TRBJ2-7; D perhaps matches TRBD1 (6 bases). The CDR3 runs 12 residues. Germline V gene sequence: CDR1 MDHEN, CDR2 SYDVKM. V gave up 1 base and J gave up 9 bases, with 10 bases separating them. Written as DNA, the CDR3 is TGTGCCAGCAGTTTATCAGGGGTCCGGCAGTACTTC. It codes for CASSLSGVRQYF. The full variable domain, with the rest looked up from reference TRBV28 and TRBJ2-7, is DVKVTQSSRYLVKRTGEKVFLECVQDMDHENMFWYRQDPGLGLRLIYFSYDVKMKEKGDIPEGYSVSREKKERFSLILESASTNQTSMYLCASSLSGVRQYFGPGTRLTVT.

The chain carries TRBV7-9 and TRBJ2-3, with D possibly matching TRBD1 (5 bases). This CDR3 is 15 amino acids long. Germline CDR1 and CDR2: SEHNR and FQNEAQ (reference sequence). Trimming removed 5 bases from V and 1 base from J, with 13 bases in between. CDR3 sequence reads: CASSQGRFGTDTQYF. The CDR3 coding sequence is TGTGCCAGCAGCCAGGGTCGGTTCGGCACAGATACGCAGTATTTT.

The chain couples TRBV4-2 to TRBJ2-5, with D possibly being TRBD2 (5 bases). The CDR3 runs to 16 residues. Germline CDR1 reads LGHNA; CDR2 reads YNFKEQ. V lost 1 base and J 2 bases, leaving 14 bases between the germline ends. The DNA of the CDR3 is TGTGCCAGCAGCCAAGCCTCGGGGTCGGGGCAAGAGACCCAGTACTTC. Encoded protein: CASSQASGSGQETQYF.

This rearrangement joins TRBV6-2 or TRBV6-3 to TRBJ1-5; D ambiguous. V shed 0 bases and J shed 0 bases, with 15 bases lying between them. The CDR3 extends over 18 amino acids. Germline assignment: CDR1 MNHEY and CDR2 SVGEGT. CDR3 nucleotides: TGTGCCAGCAGTTACTCGACTTTTTTGACCCTTAGCAATCAGCCCCAGCATTTT. It encodes CASSYSTFLTLSNQPQHF.

The chain uses TRBV6-5 and TRBJ2-7; TRBD1 might be the D (5 bases). The CDR3 runs to 14 residues. Germline V gives CDR1 MNHEY, CDR2 SVGAGI. V was clipped by 2 bases and J by 2 bases, with 10 bases between them. The CDR3 spells CASSYTGGTYEQYF. CDR3 nucleotide sequence: TGTGCCAGCAGTTACACAGGCGGTACCTACGAGCAGTACTTC.

CDR3 region: CASSQDRGPANYGYTF. CDR3 DNA: TGTGCCAGCAGCCAAGATAGGGGCCCAGCTAACTATGGCTACACCTTC. The chain joins TRBV14 to TRBJ1-2, with D maybe TRBD1 (5 bases). The CDR3 has 16 amino acids. V gave up 0 bases and J gave up 0 bases, with 11 bases separating them. CDR1 is SGHDN, CDR2 FVKESK, per germline.

This clone appeared many times. V and J are TRBV5-4 and TRBJ2-7; 9 nucleotides line up with TRBD2. V trimming: 4 bases; J trimming: 2 bases; junction bases outside the gene matches: 16. The CDR3 has 18 residues. The germline CDR1 and CDR2 sequences are SGHNT and YYREEE (reference sequence). In nucleotides, the CDR3 is TGTGCCAGCAGCCCCGCCACTAGCGGGCTAAATTCCCCCTACGAGCAGTACTTC. Its translation: CASSPATSGLNSPYEQYF.

This chain uses TRBV7-8 with TRBJ2-7; D could derive from TRBD1 or TRBD2 (5 bases each). In germline, CDR1 is SGHVS, CDR2 FQNEAQ. The CDR3 contains 17 residues. Trimming left V 5 bases short and J 3 bases short, with 23 bases between. The CDR3 protein is CASSTISRGRGYYEQYF. The CDR3 DNA is TGTGCCAGCAGCACGATCAGCCGGGGCCGGGGATACTACGAGCAGTACTTC.

V and J are TRBV5-1 and TRBJ2-1; 8 bases match TRBD2. The CDR3 spans 13 residues. Germline-derived CDR1 and CDR2 are SGHRS and YFSETQ. J gave up 10 bases and V 5 bases, and 8 bases lay outside the gene matches. CDR3 residues: CASRLREVEEQFF. Here the CDR3 DNA reads TGCGCCAGCAGACTGCGGGAGGTGGAGGAGCAGTTCTTC.

This chain uses TRBV2 with TRBJ2-7; 8 bases align to TRBD2. Germline CDR1 is SNHLY and CDR2 is FYNNEI. This CDR3 region has 13 residues. V shed 10 bases, J shed 2 bases, and the junction held 7 bases outside the gene matches. CDR3 residues: CAIRLAPAYEQYF. The CDR3 DNA reads as TGTGCCATCCGACTAGCGCCAGCCTACGAGCAGTACTTC.

The CDR3 DNA reads TGTGCCAGCAGCAAACCCCCCGTAGTCGGGGAGCTGTTTTTT. Its translation is CASSKPPVVGELFF. The chain couples TRBV6-2 or TRBV6-3 to TRBJ2-2; no clear D. Germline V gene data show CDR1 as MNHEY and CDR2 as SVGEGT. The CDR3 covers 14 residues. The V and J ends lost 6 bases and 7 bases respectively, with 15 bases between them.

The chain couples TRBV6-4 to TRBJ1-5; D is undetermined. The CDR3 contains 13 residues. Germline assignment: CDR1 MRHNA and CDR2 SNTAGT. V shed 7 bases and J shed 2 bases, with 9 bases lying between them. The CDR3 protein is CASIVGGNQPQHF. As DNA, the CDR3 is TGTGCCAGCATAGTCGGTGGCAATCAGCCCCAGCATTTT.

The rearrangement joins TRBV6-1 to TRBJ2-7; D ambiguous. The V gene's germline CDR1 is MNHNS and CDR2 SASEGT. This CDR3 has 12 amino acids. V lost 2 bases and J 3 bases, leaving 5 bases between the germline ends. This chain's CDR3 is CASSEMSYEQYF. The CDR3 DNA reads TGTGCCAGCAGTGAAATGAGCTACGAGCAGTACTTC.

This clone came up once. This chain joins TRBV2 and TRBJ2-3; tentatively, D is TRBD1 or TRBD2 (5 bases each). Germline V CDR1 and CDR2: SNHLY, FYNNEI. Trimming removed 11 bases at V and 0 bases at J, with 18 bases between. The CDR3 length is 15 residues. CDR3 in amino acids: CARGVNFGSTDTQYF. The CDR3 nucleotides are TGTGCCCGAGGGGTGAATTTCGGGAGCACAGATACGCAGTATTTT.

The chain is built from TRBV6-5 and TRBJ2-7; D is perhaps TRBD1 or TRBD2 (5 bases each). CDR1 is MNHEY, CDR2 SVGAGI, per germline. Deletions cut 6 bases from V and 0 bases from J, with 12 bases between. The CDR3 extends over 14 amino acids. The CDR3 is CASSRDGASYEQYF. As DNA, the CDR3 is TGTGCCAGCAGCCGGGACGGTGCCTCCTACGAGCAGTACTTC.

The chain joins TRBV5-6 to TRBJ2-7; 9 bases fit TRBD1. This CDR3 has 15 residues. The junction had 1 base not matched to a gene; V was cut back by 0 bases and J by 0 bases. The germline V gene encodes CDR1 SGHDT and CDR2 YYEEEE. The CDR3 reads CASSLVGQGSYEQYF. CDR3 nucleotides: TGTGCCAGCAGCTTGGTGGGACAGGGCTCCTACGAGCAGTACTTC.

The DNA of the CDR3 is TGTGCCAGCAGTAGAAATAGCGGAAACTACAATGAGCAGTTCTTC. This gives the protein CASSRNSGNYNEQFF. The V call is TRBV7-3, the J call TRBJ2-1, with D tentatively TRBD2 (6 bases). This CDR3 is 15 amino acids long. The germline gives CDR1 SGHTA, CDR2 FQGTGA. V lost 6 bases to trimming and J lost 3 bases, with 15 bases between them.

The V and J genes are TRBV10-3 and TRBJ1-3; D ambiguous. The CDR3 extends over 14 amino acids. The germline V gene has CDR1 ENHRY and CDR2 SYGVKD. The V end lost 6 bases, the J end lost 0 bases, and 9 bases lay between the germline ends. The CDR3 is CAISDVSSGNTIYF. The CDR3 coding sequence is TGTGCCATCAGCGATGTCTCCTCTGGAAACACCATATATTTT.

V usage is TRBV5-4 and J usage is TRBJ2-3; the D is unclear. This CDR3 spans 14 amino acids. V shed 0 bases and J shed 2 bases, with 7 bases lying between them. The germline V gene encodes CDR1 SGHNT and CDR2 YYREEE (reference sequence). For the CDR3, the DNA is TGTGCCAGCAGCTTGGAGCCGAACACAGATACGCAGTATTTT. This gives the protein CASSLEPNTDTQYF. Variable domain in full (rest from reference TRBV5-4 and TRBJ2-3): ETGVTQSPTHLIKTRGQQVTLRCSSQSGHNTVSWYQQALGQGPQFIFQYYREEENGRGNFPPRFSGLQFPNYSSELNVNALELDDSALYLCASSLEPNTDTQYFGPGTRLTVL.

This clone has just one count. The chain has TRBV7-2 and TRBJ1-1; D is undetermined. CDR1 is SGHTA and CDR2 is FQGNSA in the germline V gene. Trimming stripped 1 base from V and 5 bases from J, with 8 bases between. The CDR3 contains 13 residues. The CDR3 coding sequence is TGTGCCAGCAGCTTAGGCTTTGGGACTGAAGCTTTCTTT. Translation: CASSLGFGTEAFF.

The J gene is TRBJ1-2, the V gene TRBV10-1; D gene uncertain. The germline CDR1 and CDR2 sequences are WNHNN and SYGVQD (reference sequence). Trimming cost V 7 bases and J 6 bases, with 9 bases left between them. The CDR3 spans 11 residues. CDR3 coding DNA: TGCGCCAGCACCCGGAGCGATGGCTACACCTTC. It translates to CASTRSDGYTF.

This clone has just one count. The chain is built from TRBV6-5 and TRBJ1-1; TRBD1 matches at 10 bases. The length of the CDR3 is 14 residues. After removal of 6 bases from V and 5 bases from J, the junction contained 6 bases not matched to a gene. Per germline, CDR1 MNHEY and CDR2 SVGAGI. The chain's CDR3 is CASRDRGISTEAFF. The CDR3 region has the DNA TGTGCCAGCAGGGACAGGGGGATTTCGACTGAAGCTTTCTTT.

The V gene is TRBV5-1, the J gene TRBJ2-5; D possibly corresponds to TRBD1 (6 bases). This CDR3 region has 15 residues. V was trimmed by 0 bases and J by 4 bases, leaving 13 bases between them. CDR1 SGHRS and CDR2 YFSETQ come from the germline V gene. CDR3 sequence (DNA): TGCGCCAGCAGCTTGGAGGGGGAGCAGAGAGAGACCCAGTACTTC. Residues: CASSLEGEQRETQYF.

In DNA, the CDR3 is TGCGCCAGCAGCCTGACAGGGTCTGGAAAACTGTTTTTT. It translates to CASSLTGSGKLFF. The chain joins TRBV5-1 to TRBJ1-4; 7 nucleotides agree with TRBD1. V was pared by 4 bases and J by 10 bases, with 7 bases of the junction left unmatched. This CDR3 region has 13 residues. Looked up from germline, CDR1 is SGHRS and CDR2 is YFSETQ.

In nucleotides, the CDR3 is TGTGCCAGCAGCCAGCACCGAGTCGAGCAGTTCTTC. Translating gives CASSQHRVEQFF. This chain connects TRBV4-2 to TRBJ2-1; D not certain. This CDR3 region has 12 residues. CDR1 LGHNA and CDR2 YNFKEQ come from the germline V gene. The V and J ends lost 3 bases and 10 bases respectively, with 10 bases between them.

The chain recombines TRBV10-3 with TRBJ2-1; 7 bases are a match to TRBD1. Losses at the gene ends were 5 bases for V and 6 bases for J; bases not matched to a gene: 4. The CDR3 is 13 residues long. Germline CDR1 is ENHRY and CDR2 is SYGVKD. The CDR3 DNA reads as TGTGCCATCAGTTACAACAGGGGCAATGAGCAGTTCTTC. This gives the protein CAISYNRGNEQFF.

This chain connects TRBV9 to TRBJ2-1, with D uncertain. With 1 base removed from V and 5 bases from J, the gap between germline ends came to 16 bases. Germline V lookup: CDR1 SGDLS, CDR2 YYNGEE. CDR3 length equals 16 residues. The CDR3 DNA reads as TGTGCCAGCAGCGTAACCCCGGCGCCGCGAAACAATGAGCAGTTCTTC. It yields the protein CASSVTPAPRNNEQFF.

CDR3 in amino acids: CASSPNPLGVYEQYF. The DNA for the CDR3 is TGTGCCAGCTCACCAAACCCCCTCGGGGTCTACGAGCAGTACTTC. The chain uses TRBV18 and TRBJ2-7, with D possibly being TRBD2 (5 bases). Germline-derived CDR1 and CDR2 are KGHSH and LQKENI. V was shortened by 2 bases and J by 3 bases, with 14 bases between the two germline ends. The CDR3 consists of 15 residues.